Below are 26 T cell receptor beta chains sequenced from a single sample in a study of blood T cell repertoires in COVID-19. The assay was immunoSEQ multiplex PCR, and TCRdb's table has in-frame clones only and misses some. Found here are fewer than 300,000 clones, approximately 86% of them singletons; the top ten hold around 3.2%. Sequenced input: peripheral blood. The receptors shown here come from a woman aged 18-30 years with acute or convalescent COVID-19.

The chain recombines TRBV6-5 with TRBJ2-4; 7 bases fit TRBD1. The CDR3 runs to 15 residues. Germline V gene lookup returns CDR1 MNHEY and CDR2 SVGAGI. With 7 bases clipped from V and 8 bases from J, the junction kept 14 bases outside the gene matches. The CDR3 region has the DNA TGTGCCAGCATGCCCTCAAACAGGGGCGCGGACATTCAGTACTTC. It yields the protein CASMPSNRGADIQYF.

This chain uses TRBV19 with TRBJ1-6; the match to TRBD1 covers 8 bases. The V gene's germline CDR1 is LNHDA and CDR2 SQIVND (reference sequence). This CDR3 spans 15 amino acids. The junction had 7 bases not matched to a gene; V was cut back by 6 bases and J by 6 bases. CDR3: CASSPRTGSNSPLHF. In DNA, the CDR3 is TGTGCCAGTAGCCCCCGGACAGGGTCTAATTCACCCCTCCACTTT.

The V gene is TRBV12-3 or TRBV12-4, the J gene TRBJ2-7, with D possibly TRBD1 on 6 matching bases. Deletions cut 7 bases from V and 2 bases from J, with 9 bases between. CDR3 size: 12 residues. CDR3 sequence (DNA): TGTGCCAGCAAAGGACAGACCTACGAGCAGTACTTC. Protein: CASKGQTYEQYF.

This clone was counted only a few times. The genes are TRBV19 and TRBJ2-1, with TRBD2 identical over 7 bases. Losses at the gene ends were 1 base for V and 2 bases for J; bases not matched to a gene: 8. The CDR3 runs to 17 residues. Germline CDR1 reads LNHDA; CDR2 reads SQIVND (reference sequence). Written as DNA, the CDR3 is TGTGCCAGTAGTATAGGGGGCGGGGGAGCCACCTACAATGAGCAGTTCTTC. Residues: CASSIGGGGATYNEQFF.

This sequence joins TRBV9 and TRBJ2-1; a weak D match, TRBD2 (6 bases). V was pared by 2 bases and J by 0 bases, with 9 bases between. CDR3 length: 15 amino acids. CDR1 is SGDLS, CDR2 YYNGEE, per germline. The CDR3 DNA reads TGTGCCAGCAGCGTGGTCGGGGGCTCCTACAATGAGCAGTTCTTC. Translated, it gives CASSVVGGSYNEQFF.

The genes are TRBV6-1 and TRBJ1-2, with TRBD1 as a possible D gene (5 bases). Germline CDR1 and CDR2: MNHNS and SASEGT. The V and J ends lost 2 bases and 4 bases respectively, with 11 bases between them. There are 14 residues in the CDR3. The DNA for the CDR3 is TGTGCCAGCAGTGAAAGCGGGGGTGCCTATGGCTACACCTTC. Amino acids: CASSESGGAYGYTF.

The chain joins TRBV2 to TRBJ2-2; D unclear. Trimming shortened V by 7 bases and J by 5 bases, and 11 bases separated the two germline ends. The V gene's germline CDR1 is SNHLY and CDR2 FYNNEI. This CDR3 has 13 residues. In DNA, the CDR3 is TGTGCCAGCAAGGAGAGCCGGACCGGGGAGCTGTTTTTT. Translating it yields CASKESRTGELFF.

CDR3 sequence: CASSVSRGSTDTQYF. The CDR3 DNA follows: TGTGCCAGCAGCGTATCCAGGGGGTCCACAGATACGCAGTATTTT. The chain has TRBV9 and TRBJ2-3; the match to TRBD1 covers 7 bases. The CDR3 has 15 amino acids. Germline V gene sequence: CDR1 SGDLS, CDR2 YYNGEE. V was clipped by 1 base and J by 2 bases; unmatched bases: 4.

This rearrangement joins TRBV9 to TRBJ1-2; D perhaps matches TRBD1 (6 bases). CDR1 SGDLS and CDR2 YYNGEE come from the germline V gene. There are 18 residues in the CDR3. V was pared by 0 bases and J by 4 bases, with 22 bases between. The CDR3 bases are TGTGCCAGCAGCGTAGATGAGACAGGCTTCATTACTTTCTATGGCTACACCTTC. Translated, it gives CASSVDETGFITFYGYTF.

The rearrangement uses TRBV21-1 and TRBJ2-7; the D call of TRBD2 is as the table states it, not checked on the DNA. TRBV21-1 is given as a pseudogene. The CDR3 spans 18 residues. Written as DNA, the CDR3 is TGTGCCAGCAGCAGAAAAGTAGGACTAGCGGATAGCTCCTACGAGCAGTACTTC. Translating gives CASSRKVGLADSSYEQYF.

This sequence joins TRBV7-2 and TRBJ2-7; 9 nucleotides align to TRBD2. V lost 2 bases and J lost 4; bases outside the gene matches: 6. This CDR3 is built from 15 residues. The V gene's germline CDR1 is SGHTA and CDR2 FQGNSA. CDR3 loop: CASSLIPSGNYEQYF. In DNA, the CDR3 is TGTGCCAGCAGCTTAATCCCTAGCGGGAATTACGAGCAGTACTTC.

The chain joins TRBV5-1 to TRBJ2-2, with D possibly matching TRBD2 (6 bases). V lost 4 bases and J 6 bases, leaving 19 bases between the germline ends. There are 16 residues in the CDR3. Germline CDR1 reads SGHRS; CDR2 reads YFSETQ. In nucleotides, the CDR3 is TGCGCCAGCAGCCCGGAGGGGCTAGCCGGCGCCGGGGAGCTGTTTTTT. Protein: CASSPEGLAGAGELFF.

The CDR3 DNA is TGTGCCAGCAGCCCTAGACAGGACTCCTACGAGCAGTACTTC. This gives the protein CASSPRQDSYEQYF. The J gene is TRBJ2-7, the V gene TRBV2, with D possibly TRBD1 on 6 matching bases. Looked up from germline, CDR1 is SNHLY and CDR2 is FYNNEI. V was trimmed by 6 bases and J by 0 bases, leaving 12 bases between them. The CDR3 spans 14 residues.

In the case of this clone: Additional DNA sequences in this sample encode the identical CDR3. CDR3 sequence: CAWSVGGAGELFF. CDR3 nucleotides: TGTGCCTGGAGTGTGGGAGGGGCCGGGGAGCTGTTTTTT. The gene calls are TRBV30 and TRBJ2-2, with 7 positions matching TRBD2. CDR3 length: 13 amino acids. CDR1 is GTSNPN and CDR2 is SVGIG in the germline V gene (reference sequence). The V gene end was trimmed by 0 bases and the J gene end by 6 bases; junction bases not matched to a gene: 1.

The chain uses TRBV19 and TRBJ2-2; TRBD2 matches at 7 bases. Germline V lookup: CDR1 LNHDA, CDR2 SQIVND (reference sequence). J lost 5 bases, V lost 5 bases, and 14 bases had no gene match. This CDR3 spans 17 amino acids. The CDR3 DNA reads as TGTGCCAGTAGTCTTGGCGGGAGTACTTTCGGAACCGGGGAGCTGTTTTTT. Translated, it gives CASSLGGSTFGTGELFF.

This clone has just one count. CDR3 protein: CASSQDGGGNTGELFF. Written as DNA, the CDR3 is TGCGCCAGCAGCCAAGACGGCGGGGGGAACACCGGGGAGCTGTTTTTT. The chain combines TRBV4-3 with TRBJ2-2; 7 nucleotides agree with TRBD2. The CDR3 consists of 16 residues. CDR1 and CDR2 (germline): LGHNA, YSLEER. Trimming cost V 0 bases and J 1 base; bases outside gene matches: 2.

The rearrangement links TRBV5-6 to TRBJ2-7; D is unresolved. The CDR3 consists of 13 residues. Germline CDR1 reads SGHDT; CDR2 reads YYEEEE. V was trimmed by 1 base and J by 2 bases, leaving 7 bases between them. CDR3 sequence: CASSLWAPYEQYF. The CDR3 DNA reads as TGTGCCAGCAGCTTGTGGGCCCCCTACGAGCAGTACTTC. Drawing the rest from reference TRBV5-6 and TRBJ2-7, the complete variable domain is DAGVTQSPTHLIKTRGQQVTLRCSPKSGHDTVSWYQQALGQGPQFIFQYYEEEERQRGNFPDRFSGHQFPNYSSELNVNALLLGDSALYLCASSLWAPYEQYFGPGTRLTVT.

This sequence joins TRBV27 and TRBJ2-3; 8 bases are shared with TRBD1. The trim removed 1 base at V and 0 bases at J, leaving 6 bases unmatched. Germline V lookup: CDR1 MNHEY, CDR2 SMNVEV (reference sequence). The CDR3 totals 17 residues. CDR3: CASSLFWTGTSTDTQYF. Here the CDR3 DNA reads TGTGCCAGCAGTTTATTTTGGACAGGGACTAGCACAGATACGCAGTATTTT.

The V gene is TRBV18, the J gene TRBJ2-3; D is possibly TRBD1 (5 bases). The CDR3 spans 15 residues. Germline V gene lookup returns CDR1 KGHSH and CDR2 LQKENI. V lost 3 bases and J lost 1, with 11 bases in between. The DNA of the CDR3 is TGTGCCAGCTCACCCTCATTACAGGGCACAGATACGCAGTATTTT. This sequence encodes CASSPSLQGTDTQYF.

The V call is TRBV28, the J call TRBJ1-4, with TRBD1 matching 8 bases. J lost 8 bases, V lost 6 bases, and 11 bases had no gene match. The CDR3 totals 15 residues. Looked up from germline, CDR1 is MDHEN and CDR2 is SYDVKM. CDR3 coding DNA: TGTGCCAGCAGCGGGACAGGCCTATTGGGGGAAAAACTGTTTTTT. Translating gives CASSGTGLLGEKLFF.

This clone was seen only a few times. This chain joins TRBV19 and TRBJ2-5, with 9 bases lining up with TRBD2. CDR1 is LNHDA, CDR2 SQIVND, per germline (reference sequence). The CDR3 contains 14 residues. The V gene end was trimmed by 9 bases and the J gene end by 0 bases; junction bases not matched to a gene: 5. CDR3 in DNA: TGTGCCAGCAGTCTAGCGGGGAACCAAGAGACCCAGTACTTC. This translates into CASSLAGNQETQYF.

The rearrangement links TRBV7-2 to TRBJ1-1; TRBD1 matches at 11 bases. V lost 4 bases to trimming and J lost 1 base; unmatched junction nucleotides: 2. The CDR3 consists of 15 residues. CDR1 SGHTA and CDR2 FQGNSA come from the germline V gene. The CDR3 DNA reads TGTGCCAGCAGCTCAGGGACAGGGGGGAACACTGAAGCTTTCTTT. It encodes CASSSGTGGNTEAFF.

V is TRBV5-6 and J is TRBJ1-4, with D possibly TRBD1 on 5 matching bases. The germline V and J ends were trimmed by 4 bases and 12 bases, with 19 bases remaining between them. This CDR3 is built from 14 residues. Germline lookup yields CDR1 SGHDT and CDR2 YYEEEE. CDR3 sequence (DNA): TGTGCCAGCAGCACGGGGGGAGGGTCCTACGAACTGTTTTTT. Translating it yields CASSTGGGSYELFF.

This clone showed up just a few times. V gene TRBV29-1 combines with J gene TRBJ2-1; 9 bases fit TRBD1. Germline-derived CDR1 and CDR2 are SQVTM and ANQGSEA. The CDR3 runs to 14 residues. With 7 bases clipped from V and 5 bases from J, the junction kept 9 bases outside the gene matches. The CDR3 nucleotides read TGCAGCGGAGTCGGGACAGGGAGGGACAATGAGCAGTTCTTC. It yields the protein CSGVGTGRDNEQFF.

The genes are TRBV18 and TRBJ2-7; TRBD1 aligns across 7 bases. The CDR3 runs 16 residues. V trimming: 2 bases; J trimming: 0 bases; junction bases outside the gene matches: 7. Looked up from germline, CDR1 is KGHSH and CDR2 is LQKENI. CDR3 sequence (DNA): TGTGCCAGCTCACCAACGGGACAGAGCCGCTCCTACGAGCAGTACTTC. Its protein is CASSPTGQSRSYEQYF.

This clone has a handful of counts. The chain has TRBV19 and TRBJ1-2; the D gene is possibly TRBD1 (5 bases). The CDR3 has 20 residues. V was pared by 4 bases and J by 0 bases, with 27 bases between. Germline assignment: CDR1 LNHDA and CDR2 SQIVND (reference sequence). Written as DNA, the CDR3 is TGTGCCAGTAGTACCGGGGGAGGTGATTTGGGACGGTCTACTAACTATGGCTACACCTTC. This codes for CASSTGGGDLGRSTNYGYTF.